The present T cell receptor (beta chain) was sequenced within a study of neoadjuvant anti-PD-1 for oral cavity cancer listed by TCRdb under 2021. About the investigation overall: Before curative-intent surgical resection, most patients were given three to four biweekly doses of nivolumab at 3 mg/kg. Patients who did not progress were given a fourth nivolumab dose at about day 43 and had definitive surgical resection on days 50-56. Patients with complete response, partial response or stable disease by RECIST 1.1 were defined as responders, whereas patients with progression were defined as non-responders. The parent correlative cohort had approximately twelve patients and a response rate of about 31%.

General study outcomes and caveats: TCR analyses included only a few patients per response group, and the authors called for larger cohorts for validation. After neoadjuvant nivolumab, significantly higher T cell clonality (Gini index) was found within PBMCs in non-responders than in responders. Higher pretreatment blood TCRbeta clonality and lower post-treatment tumor TCRbeta clonality were correlated with higher pretreatment blood Treg/Th17 ratios.

The sample's time point label is to be understood as: after neoadjuvant nivolumab, at surgical resection. Patients were newly diagnosed with stage II-IVA oral cavity squamous cell carcinoma and had received no prior systemic or radiation treatment. The cohort was composed of patients with HPV-negative, locally advanced oral cavity squamous cell carcinoma. No culture maintenance or expansion was done, as the peripheral blood mononuclear cells went straight to analysis. The samples were obtained from a longitudinal correlative study of a single-arm phase II trial testing neoadjuvant nivolumab in oral cavity squamous cell carcinoma. Genomic DNA-based TCRbeta sequencing was performed on subject-matched pre- and post-treatment PBMCs and tumors from three responders and three non-responders. Peripheral blood mononuclear cells were collected before nivolumab treatment and again after treatment, at the time of surgery. The Maxwell RSC DNA from Cells kit was used to extract genomic DNA from PBMCs.

For deep sequencing, PBMC libraries mostly used 400 to 500 ng of input genomic DNA, with six replicates for each sample. The immunoSEQ hsTCRbeta kit was used to prepare TCRbeta libraries according to the manufacturer's instructions. An Illumina NovaSeq 6000 S4 flow cell was used to sequence the final libraries, which had first been combined to 3 nM. Regarding the original processing steps: The immunoSEQ Analyzer was used for raw data preprocessing and quality control. The analysis was restricted to productive rearrangements, with each unique CDR3 amino acid sequence defining a clonotype. Repertoire clonality was estimated as the Gini-Simpson index, computed with the R package tcR. Gini indices were compared with Student's t test, and associations with tumor size change were assessed by Pearson correlation. Entries here come from immuneACCESS through TCRdb and include only in-frame sequences with V and J called. Some clones fail to appear in such tables; in the studies checked, an unresolved V gene covers under half of the shortfall, and the cause of the remainder is unknown. V and J calls plus clone size are reproduced from that table; the DNA served to infer D and trimming. A total of 9,700 or so clones appear in this sample, about 60% of them only once. Clones ranked in the top ten supply roughly 4.5% of the sample.

On this clone: Its antigen has not been determined. No much larger clone is present one base from it, and per-base qualities are unavailable.

This clonotype was obtained from a person between 40 and 85 years old with oral cavity squamous cell carcinoma. The sample consisted of PBMCs, taken after nivolumab (anti-PD-1) treatment.

The DNA sequence follows: TGTGCCAGCAGTGAAACGGCGGTTACTTACGAGCAGTACTTC. Its protein reads: CASSETAVTYEQYF. The chain employs TRBV2 and TRBJ2-7; there is no confident call for the D gene. Its CDR3 holds 14 amino acids, cysteine through phenylalanine. Just the 42-base CDR3 DNA is kept, in frame starting at base 1. V loses 2 bases of germline sequence and J loses 4 bases, and the interval between the two ends is 12 bases. Sequences SNHLY (CDR1) and FYNNEI (CDR2) are obtained from the germline V gene.